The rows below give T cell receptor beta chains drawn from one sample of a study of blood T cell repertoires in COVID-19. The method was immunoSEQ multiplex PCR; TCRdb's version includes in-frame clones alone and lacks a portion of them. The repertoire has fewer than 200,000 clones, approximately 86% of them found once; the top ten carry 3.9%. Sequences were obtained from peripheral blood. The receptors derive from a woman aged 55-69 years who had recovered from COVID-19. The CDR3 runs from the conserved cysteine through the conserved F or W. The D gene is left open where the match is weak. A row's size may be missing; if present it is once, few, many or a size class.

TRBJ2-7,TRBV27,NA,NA,CASGALNYEQYF,TGTGCCAGCGGGGCACTCAACTACGAGCAGTACTTC
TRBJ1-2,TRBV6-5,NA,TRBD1,CASSYSAQGAYGYTF,TGTGCCAGCAGTTACTCAGCGCAGGGGGCCTATGGCTACACCTTC
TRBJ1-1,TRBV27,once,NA,CASSLSGPRNTEAFF,TGTGCCAGCAGTTTATCGGGGCCGAGGAACACTGAAGCTTTCTTT
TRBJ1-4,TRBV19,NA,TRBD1,CASTGVGLAGEKLFF,TGTGCCAGCACAGGGGTTGGACTTGCAGGAGAAAAACTGTTTTTT
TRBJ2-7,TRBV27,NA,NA,CASSSSTGSGPYEQYF,TGTGCCAGCAGTTCCTCGACAGGTTCGGGGCCCTACGAGCAGTACTTC
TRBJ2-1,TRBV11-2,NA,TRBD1,CASSNAGGNEQFF,TGTGCCAGCAGTAATGCAGGGGGCAATGAGCAGTTCTTC
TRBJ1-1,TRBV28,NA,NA,CASSNSRVTEAFF,TGTGCCAGCAGCAATTCCAGGGTCACTGAAGCTTTCTTT
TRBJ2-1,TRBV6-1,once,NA,CASSGRGHNQYNEQFF,TGTGCCAGCAGTGGTAGGGGACACAACCAATACAATGAGCAGTTCTTC
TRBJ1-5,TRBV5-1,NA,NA,CASSLLPWVVRDGSNQPQHF,TGCGCCAGCAGCTTGTTACCGTGGGTCGTGAGGGATGGGAGCAATCAGCCCCAGCATTTT
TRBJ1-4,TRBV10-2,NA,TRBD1,CASAKGAREKLFF,TGCGCCAGCGCTAAGGGGGCGCGCGAAAAACTGTTTTTT
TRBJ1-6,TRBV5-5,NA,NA,CASSLAQAGESYSPLHF,TGTGCCAGCAGCTTGGCCCAGGCAGGGGAGTCGTATTCACCCCTCCACTTT
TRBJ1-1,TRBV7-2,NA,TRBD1,CASSVTGGTEAFF,TGTGCCAGCAGCGTAACAGGGGGCACTGAAGCTTTCTTT
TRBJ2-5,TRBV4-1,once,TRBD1,CASSQEGTGREETQYF,TGCGCCAGCAGCCAAGAGGGGACAGGGAGGGAGGAGACCCAGTACTTC
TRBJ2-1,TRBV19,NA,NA,CASSIGASLNYNEQFF,TGTGCCAGTAGTATAGGGGCTTCCTTAAATTACAATGAGCAGTTCTTC
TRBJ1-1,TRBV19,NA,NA,CASSTGETNTEAFF,TGTGCCAGTAGTACGGGAGAAACGAACACTGAAGCTTTCTTT
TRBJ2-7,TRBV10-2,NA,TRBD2,CASSEGTSGPLSYEQYF,TGCGCCAGCAGTGAGGGGACTAGCGGGCCCCTGTCCTACGAGCAGTACTTC
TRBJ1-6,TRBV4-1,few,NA,CASSPLSRRSSYNSPLHF,TGCGCCAGCAGCCCGCTCTCCAGACGGAGCTCCTATAATTCACCCCTCCACTTT
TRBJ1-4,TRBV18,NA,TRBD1,CASSPDGQATNEKLFF,TGTGCCAGCTCACCCGATGGACAGGCTACTAATGAAAAACTGTTTTTT
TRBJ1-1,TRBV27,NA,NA,CASSSLFGGTEAFF,TGTGCCAGCAGTAGTCTTTTCGGGGGGACTGAAGCTTTCTTT
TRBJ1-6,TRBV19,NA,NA,CASSPSGGSYNSPLHF,TGTGCCAGTAGTCCCTCCGGGGGGTCCTATAATTCACCCCTCCACTTT
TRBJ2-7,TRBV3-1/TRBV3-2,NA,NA,CASSLTSGEQYF,TGTGCCAGCAGCCTGACTAGTGGCGAGCAGTACTTC
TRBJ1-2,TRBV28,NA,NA,CASRGTFRALVYGYTF,TGTGCCAGCAGAGGTACGTTCAGGGCTCTCGTTTATGGCTACACCTTC
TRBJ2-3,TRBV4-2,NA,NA,CASSLIVTDTQYF,TGTGCCAGCAGCCTTATTGTCACAGATACGCAGTATTTT
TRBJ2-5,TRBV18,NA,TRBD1,CASSPRAGGDGCKKETQYF,TGTGCCAGCTCACCAAGGGCAGGGGGCGACGGATGCAAAAAAGAGACCCAGTACTTC
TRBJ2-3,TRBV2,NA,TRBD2,CASSAASGGPSTDTQYF,TGTGCCAGCAGTGCGGCTAGCGGGGGACCTAGCACAGATACGCAGTATTTT
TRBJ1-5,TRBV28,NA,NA,CASSSSGLTNQPQHF,TGTGCCAGCAGTTCTTCAGGACTGACAAATCAGCCCCAGCATTTT
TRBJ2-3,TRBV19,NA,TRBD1,CASTKSLGQGSDTQYF,TGTGCCAGTACCAAATCCCTGGGACAGGGGTCAGATACGCAGTATTTT
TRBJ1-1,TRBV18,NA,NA,CASSEAANTEAFF,TGTGCCAGCTCAGAGGCAGCTAACACTGAAGCTTTCTTT
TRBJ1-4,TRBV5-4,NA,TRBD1,CASSTGGTGVEKLFF,TGTGCCAGCAGCACCGGAGGGACAGGGGTTGAAAAACTGTTTTTT
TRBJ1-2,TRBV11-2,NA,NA,CASSLGRGYGYTF,TGTGCCAGCAGCTTAGGCAGGGGCTATGGCTACACCTTC
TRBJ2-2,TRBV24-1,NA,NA,CATSVLFGGELFF,TGTGCCACCAGTGTACTCTTCGGCGGGGAGCTGTTTTTT
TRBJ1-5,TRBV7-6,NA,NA,CASSLATGANQPQHF,TGTGCCAGCAGCTTAGCGACGGGAGCAAATCAGCCCCAGCATTTT
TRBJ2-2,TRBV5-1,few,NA,CASTTTAGSGELFF,TGCGCCAGCACCACCACCGCGGGGTCCGGGGAGCTGTTTTTT
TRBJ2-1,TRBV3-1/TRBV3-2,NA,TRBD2,CASSQTGGLYNEQFF,TGTGCCAGCAGCCAAACGGGGGGGCTTTACAATGAGCAGTTCTTC
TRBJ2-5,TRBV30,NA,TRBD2,CAWSPAAGGTWETQYF,TGTGCCTGGAGTCCCGCAGCGGGGGGTACGTGGGAGACCCAGTACTTC
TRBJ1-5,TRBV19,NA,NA,CASKRTDYSNQPQHF,TGTGCCAGTAAGAGGACAGATTATAGCAATCAGCCCCAGCATTTT
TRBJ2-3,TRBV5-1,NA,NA,CASSLDSVADTQYF,TGCGCCAGCAGCTTGGATTCGGTGGCAGATACGCAGTATTTT
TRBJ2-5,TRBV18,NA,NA,CASSATVRQETQYF,TGTGCCAGCTCAGCCACGGTCCGGCAAGAGACCCAGTACTTC
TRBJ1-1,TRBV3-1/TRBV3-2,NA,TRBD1,CASSGGQGMNTEAFF,TGTGCCAGCAGCGGGGGACAGGGGATGAACACTGAAGCTTTCTTT
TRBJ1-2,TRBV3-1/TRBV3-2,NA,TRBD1,CASSQEGTGEDYGYTF,TGTGCCAGCAGCCAAGAAGGGACAGGGGAGGACTATGGCTACACCTTC
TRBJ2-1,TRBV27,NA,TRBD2,CASSPGAGAYNEQFF,TGTGCCAGCAGTCCGGGAGCGGGGGCATACAATGAGCAGTTCTTC
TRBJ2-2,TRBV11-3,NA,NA,CASSALASGELFF,TGTGCCAGCAGCGCTCTAGCGTCCGGGGAGCTGTTTTTT
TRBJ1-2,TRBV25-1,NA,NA,CASSAAGANYGYTF,TGTGCCAGCAGTGCGGCAGGGGCTAACTATGGCTACACCTTC
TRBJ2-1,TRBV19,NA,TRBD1,CASKGPGQGYNEQFF,TGTGCCAGTAAGGGCCCGGGACAGGGATACAATGAGCAGTTCTTC
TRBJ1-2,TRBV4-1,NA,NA,CASSQARGGYTF,TGCGCCAGCAGCCAAGCTCGAGGCGGCTACACCTTC